This TCR beta chain comes out of a study of blood T cells in healthy people across ages. The J segment lost 2 bases and the V segment lost 0 bases, leaving 9 bases of the junction unmatched. The CDR3 loop spans 18 amino acids. Germline CDR1 SGHTA, CDR2 FQGNSA. A second PCR, run for roughly 7 to 12 cycles, used a sample-barcoded 5' primer plus a J-beta primer mix. All samples gave at least 2.5 million CDR3-containing paired-end reads. TCRdb reprocessed the 5' RACE reads via MiXCR and lists one record per CDR3 protein. Of about 640,000 distinct CDR3 sequences in the sample, approximately 59% were seen once. The study's findings and limits: Donor CMV status, an unknown factor, possibly confounded changes in expanded clonotypes.

This clonotype was seen only a few times. Its antigen remains unidentified. The sample consisted of blood. The chain carries TRBV7-2 and TRBJ2-5; TRBD2 matches at 10 bases. This sequence was found in a man in his sixties in good health. The CDR3 reads CASSLARLAGAIQETQYF. CDR3 nucleotide sequence: TGTGCCAGCAGCTTAGCGCGGCTAGCGGGGGCTATACAAGAGACCCAGTACTTC.